Listed below are T cell receptor beta chains from one sample, sequenced in a study of blood T cell repertoires in COVID-19. Only in-frame clones appear in the TCRdb table, and some are missing; sequencing was by immunoSEQ multiplex PCR. Among hundreds of thousands of clones listed, about nine tenths were seen once. The material sequenced was peripheral blood. All receptors derive from a man aged 55 to 70 who had recovered from COVID-19. Both conserved end residues are part of each CDR3. A D gene is named only where the DNA matches it firmly. Where a row states a size, it is once, few, many or the class of an expanded clone; other rows omit it.

d_call j_call v_call clone_size cdr3_nt cdr3_aa
TRBD1 TRBJ1-1 TRBV2 . TGTGCCAGCAAACTTCTAGGGGGCGGTTTTAGTGAAGCTTTCTTT CASKLLGGGFSEAFF
TRBD1 TRBJ1-6 TRBV5-6 . TGTGCCAGCAGCTGGGGACAGGGGGTTTTGAATTCACCCCTCCACTTT CASSWGQGVLNSPLHF
TRBD1 TRBJ1-2 TRBV29-1 . TGCAGCGTTTCCACAGGGGGGGGTGGCTACACCTTC CSVSTGGGGYTF
TRBD1 TRBJ1-2 TRBV5-6 . TGTGCCAGCAGCTTGAGAGGGGGCCGTCGCTATGGCTACACCTTC CASSLRGGRRYGYTF
. TRBJ2-7 TRBV9 . TGTGCCAGCAGCGTCGAACAGGGTCGGTACGAGCAGTACTTC CASSVEQGRYEQYF
. TRBJ2-6 TRBV7-9 . TGTGCCAGCAGCTTAACCTCGGGTGCAGGGGCCAACGTCCTGACTTTC CASSLTSGAGANVLTF
TRBD2 TRBJ2-3 TRBV7-3 . TGTGCCAGCACAGCGGGGAAGTATTTT CASTAGKYF
. TRBJ2-6 TRBV11-3 . TGTGCCCTCTGTAGGGCAGGGTATTATGCGTATGGGGCCAACGTCCTGACTTTC CALCRAGYYAYGANVLTF
. TRBJ1-1 TRBV25-1 . TGTGCCAGCAGTGAATTTGGGGGGGGGACTGAAGCTTTCTTT CASSEFGGGTEAFF
TRBD1 TRBJ1-2 TRBV10-3 . TGTGCCATCAGTGCGACAGGGGGGTATGGCTACACCTTC CAISATGGYGYTF
. TRBJ2-3 TRBV11-3 once TGTGCCAGCAGCCCCGGGACTTGGAGAGATACGCAGTATTTT CASSPGTWRDTQYF
TRBD2 TRBJ2-5 TRBV9 . TGTGCCAGCAGCGTAGGAGCGGGGGGGCAGGGGCAAGAGACCCAGTACTTC CASSVGAGGQGQETQYF
. TRBJ1-6 TRBV29-1 . TGCAGCGTTGAACTAGGGGCATTCCACTCCTATAATTCACCCCTCCACTTT CSVELGAFHSYNSPLHF
TRBD2 TRBJ2-2 TRBV14 . TGTGCCAGCAGCTCCCGGGGACTAGCAGACACCGGGGAGCTGTTTTTT CASSSRGLADTGELFF
TRBD2 TRBJ2-2 TRBV3-1/TRBV3-2 . TGTGCCAGCAGTAAACTCAGGACGGGGGGGTCGAACACCGGGGAGCTGTTTTTT CASSKLRTGGSNTGELFF
. TRBJ2-7 TRBV5-1 . TGCGCCAGCAGCTTGGGCGCGGCCGCACCCTCCTACGAGCAGTACTTC CASSLGAAAPSYEQYF
TRBD1 TRBJ1-4 TRBV4-1 . TGCGCCAGCAGCCAACCGACAGGGTTTAGCGAAAAACTGTTTTTT CASSQPTGFSEKLFF
TRBD1 TRBJ2-1 TRBV2 . TGTGCCAGCAGTGGAGGGGGCGAGCGTGAGCAGTTCTTC CASSGGGEREQFF
. TRBJ2-7 TRBV4-1 . TGCGCCAGCAGCTACCGACTGGCGGGGGAGCAGTACTTC CASSYRLAGEQYF
TRBD2 TRBJ2-1 TRBV5-1 . TGCGCCAGCAGCTCCGGACTAGCGGGGGGGCCTGGGCATGAGCAGTTCTTC CASSSGLAGGPGHEQFF
. TRBJ2-5 TRBV5-1 . TGCGCCAGCAGCTTGGTTATCGAGGGAGAGACCCAGTACTTC CASSLVIEGETQYF
TRBD2 TRBJ2-7 TRBV6-1 . TGTGCCAGCAGTGAAGCTCTGGGACTAGCGGGGGGTTGGCAGTACTTC CASSEALGLAGGWQYF
. TRBJ2-4 TRBV28 . TGTGCCAGCAGCGCGAGGGGGTTTTCGACCAAAAACATTCAGTACTTC CASSARGFSTKNIQYF
TRBD2 TRBJ2-1 TRBV7-9 . TGTGCCAGCAGCCCATGGGAGGGGAAACTTTACAATGAGCAGTTCTTC CASSPWEGKLYNEQFF
TRBD2 TRBJ2-5 TRBV28 . TGTGCCAGCAGTTTACCGGGACTAGCGGGAGGGGAGACCCAGTACTTC CASSLPGLAGGETQYF
. TRBJ1-2 TRBV24-1 . TGTGCCACCAGTGAACCTACCGGGACATTCAGTGGCTACACCTTC CATSEPTGTFSGYTF
. TRBJ1-6 TRBV19 . TGTGCCAGTAGTATAGGGTCACATCGCTCCTATAATTCACCCCTCCACTTT CASSIGSHRSYNSPLHF
TRBD1 TRBJ2-7 TRBV6-5 once TGTGCCAGCTCCTGGGGACAGGGGATCTACGAGCAGTACTTC CASSWGQGIYEQYF
. TRBJ2-2 TRBV11-2 . TGTGCCAGCAGCTTAGGGCCCCGGGAGCTGTTTTTT CASSLGPRELFF
TRBD1 TRBJ2-1 TRBV6-5 . TGTGCCAGCAGTCACAGGGGGCGGGGTGAGCAGTTCTTC CASSHRGRGEQFF
. TRBJ1-2 TRBV3-1/TRBV3-2 . TGTGCCAGCAGCTCCCAGTCACTAGCCCTGGCTAACTATGGCTACACCTTC CASSSQSLALANYGYTF
. TRBJ2-7 TRBV10-3 . TGTGCCATCAGCGGACATTACGAGCAGTACTTC CAISGHYEQYF
TRBD1 TRBJ2-2 TRBV24-1 . TGTGCCACCAGTTCGGACAGGACGAACACCGGGGAGCTGTTTTTT CATSSDRTNTGELFF
. TRBJ1-6 TRBV5-8 . TGTGCCAGCAGCTTCCGGGGATCACCCCTCCACTTT CASSFRGSPLHF
TRBD2 TRBJ2-5 TRBV5-1 . TGCGCCAGCAGCTTCGGGCTAGCGGGGGCCTCCGGGGAGACCCAGTACTTC CASSFGLAGASGETQYF
TRBD1 TRBJ1-2 TRBV9 . TGTGCCAGCAGCGGAACAGGGGACCCTAGTTATGGCTACACCTTC CASSGTGDPSYGYTF
. TRBJ2-7 TRBV6-5 once TGTGCCAGCAGTTACGGCGACAGGAGCTCCTACGAGCAGTACTTC CASSYGDRSSYEQYF
. TRBJ2-7 TRBV6-5 few TGTGCCAGCAGCCCCCGACAGGCCGTCAAGCAGTACTTC CASSPRQAVKQYF
. TRBJ1-4 TRBV30 . TGTGCCTGGAGTGTAGGAGGGCTTAATGAAAAACTGTTTTTT CAWSVGGLNEKLFF
TRBD1 TRBJ2-7 TRBV3-1/TRBV3-2 . TGTGCCAGCAGCCAAGATGTAACAGGGGTGTACGAGCAGTACTTC CASSQDVTGVYEQYF
TRBD2 TRBJ2-7 TRBV4-1 . TGCGCCAGCAGCCAGGGACTAGCGGGAGGGCGTCCTGACGAGCAGTACTTC CASSQGLAGGRPDEQYF
TRBD1 TRBJ2-2 TRBV7-9 . TGTGCCAGCAGCACACCCACCTCAGGGGGCGGAAAGAACACCGGGGAGCTGTTTTTT CASSTPTSGGGKNTGELFF
. TRBJ1-5 TRBV19 . TGTGCCAGTACCCTTGTCTGGACAGACTATAGCAATCAGCCCCAGCATTTT CASTLVWTDYSNQPQHF
TRBD1 TRBJ2-7 TRBV5-6 . TGTGCCAGCAGCTCGGACAGGGACGTGACCTACGAGCAGTACTTC CASSSDRDVTYEQYF
TRBD1 TRBJ2-7 TRBV18 . TGTGCCAGCTCACGACGGGACAGGGGGAACGAGCAGTACTTC CASSRRDRGNEQYF
TRBD1 TRBJ1-2 TRBV7-9 . TGTGCCAGCAGCTTAGTTCCTCCCAACAGGGGCTCTGGCTACACCTTC CASSLVPPNRGSGYTF
. TRBJ1-1 TRBV4-1 . TGCGCCAGCAGCCAATGGGGGGGAGGGCGCGTCACTGAAGCTTTCTTT CASSQWGGGRVTEAFF
. TRBJ1-4 TRBV5-1 . TGCGCCAGCAGCTTGGCCCCTACAACTAATGAAAAACTGTTTTTT CASSLAPTTNEKLFF
TRBD1 TRBJ1-1 TRBV3-1/TRBV3-2 . TGTGCCAGCAGCAATCGACAGGGGGCCATTGAAGCTTTCTTT CASSNRQGAIEAFF
. TRBJ1-4 TRBV19 . TGTGCCAGTAGTGCTTCTACGAGGAATGAAAAACTGTTTTTT CASSASTRNEKLFF
. TRBJ1-4 TRBV9 . TGTGCCAGCAGCGTCACTAAGTGGGAGGGTTCAAAAGAAAAACTGTTTTTT CASSVTKWEGSKEKLFF
TRBD1 TRBJ2-7 TRBV3-1/TRBV3-2 . TGTGCCAGCAGCCGACAGGGCCCCTACGAGCAGTACTTC CASSRQGPYEQYF
TRBD2 TRBJ2-1 TRBV3-1/TRBV3-2 . TGTGCCAGCAGCCAGGGACTAGCGGGAGGCTCCAATGAGCAGTTCTTC CASSQGLAGGSNEQFF
. TRBJ1-1 TRBV12-3/TRBV12-4 once TGTGCCAGCAGTTTGGGCTATAACACTGAAGCTTTCTTT CASSLGYNTEAFF
TRBD1 TRBJ2-7 TRBV5-4 . TGTGCCAGCAGCTTGAGGACAGGGAGCTACGAGCAGTACTTC CASSLRTGSYEQYF
TRBD1 TRBJ2-7 TRBV27 . TGTGCCAGCAGTCCACACAGGGGCTTCACGAGCGAGCAGTACTTC CASSPHRGFTSEQYF
. TRBJ1-2 TRBV7-6 . TGTGCCAGCAGCTTAGGAGGGATAGGCGGCTACACCTTC CASSLGGIGGYTF